The rows below give T cell receptor beta chains drawn from one sample of a study of cytomegalovirus exposure and HLA in healthy donors. TCRdb keeps only in-frame clones here, not all; method: immunoSEQ multiplex PCR. Of roughly 93,000 clones listed, about 70% are singletons. The sequenced sample was PBMCs. These receptors originate from a human donor in good health. Both conserved end residues are part of each CDR3. A clone size is listed for some rows: how often the clone was seen (once, few, many), or a class if it is expanded.

>.|TRBJ1-2|TRBV28
CASSFLQGGDGYTF
>.|TRBJ2-7|TRBV6-5
CASGTQGAIVEQYF
>.|TRBJ2-7|TRBV7-9
CASSFQSKQYF
>.|TRBJ2-5|TRBV29-1
CSVRGQLIQETQYF
>.|TRBJ2-1|TRBV14
CASSQAAGGNNEQFF
>.|TRBJ1-5|TRBV10-2
CASSESGVNQPQHF
>.|TRBJ1-6|TRBV5-1
CASSWDTRDSPLHF
>.|TRBJ2-5|TRBV11-2
CASSLEGATSGIRGQETQYF
>.|TRBJ1-2|TRBV15
CATSNSRGSNYGYTF
>few|TRBJ2-7|TRBV6-1
CASSALTYEQYF
>.|TRBJ2-5|TRBV29-1
CSVENSQETQYF
>.|TRBJ2-7|TRBV19
CASSIETRSSYEQYF
>once|TRBJ1-1|TRBV19
CASSHLRSSRLNTEAFF
>.|TRBJ2-1|TRBV7-2
CASSLREWRDYNEQFF
>.|TRBJ2-7|TRBV6-5
CASSFGGRGAYEQYF
>.|TRBJ1-3|TRBV30
CALYRGRGRNTIYF
>.|TRBJ1-6|TRBV23-1
CASREGRSPLHF